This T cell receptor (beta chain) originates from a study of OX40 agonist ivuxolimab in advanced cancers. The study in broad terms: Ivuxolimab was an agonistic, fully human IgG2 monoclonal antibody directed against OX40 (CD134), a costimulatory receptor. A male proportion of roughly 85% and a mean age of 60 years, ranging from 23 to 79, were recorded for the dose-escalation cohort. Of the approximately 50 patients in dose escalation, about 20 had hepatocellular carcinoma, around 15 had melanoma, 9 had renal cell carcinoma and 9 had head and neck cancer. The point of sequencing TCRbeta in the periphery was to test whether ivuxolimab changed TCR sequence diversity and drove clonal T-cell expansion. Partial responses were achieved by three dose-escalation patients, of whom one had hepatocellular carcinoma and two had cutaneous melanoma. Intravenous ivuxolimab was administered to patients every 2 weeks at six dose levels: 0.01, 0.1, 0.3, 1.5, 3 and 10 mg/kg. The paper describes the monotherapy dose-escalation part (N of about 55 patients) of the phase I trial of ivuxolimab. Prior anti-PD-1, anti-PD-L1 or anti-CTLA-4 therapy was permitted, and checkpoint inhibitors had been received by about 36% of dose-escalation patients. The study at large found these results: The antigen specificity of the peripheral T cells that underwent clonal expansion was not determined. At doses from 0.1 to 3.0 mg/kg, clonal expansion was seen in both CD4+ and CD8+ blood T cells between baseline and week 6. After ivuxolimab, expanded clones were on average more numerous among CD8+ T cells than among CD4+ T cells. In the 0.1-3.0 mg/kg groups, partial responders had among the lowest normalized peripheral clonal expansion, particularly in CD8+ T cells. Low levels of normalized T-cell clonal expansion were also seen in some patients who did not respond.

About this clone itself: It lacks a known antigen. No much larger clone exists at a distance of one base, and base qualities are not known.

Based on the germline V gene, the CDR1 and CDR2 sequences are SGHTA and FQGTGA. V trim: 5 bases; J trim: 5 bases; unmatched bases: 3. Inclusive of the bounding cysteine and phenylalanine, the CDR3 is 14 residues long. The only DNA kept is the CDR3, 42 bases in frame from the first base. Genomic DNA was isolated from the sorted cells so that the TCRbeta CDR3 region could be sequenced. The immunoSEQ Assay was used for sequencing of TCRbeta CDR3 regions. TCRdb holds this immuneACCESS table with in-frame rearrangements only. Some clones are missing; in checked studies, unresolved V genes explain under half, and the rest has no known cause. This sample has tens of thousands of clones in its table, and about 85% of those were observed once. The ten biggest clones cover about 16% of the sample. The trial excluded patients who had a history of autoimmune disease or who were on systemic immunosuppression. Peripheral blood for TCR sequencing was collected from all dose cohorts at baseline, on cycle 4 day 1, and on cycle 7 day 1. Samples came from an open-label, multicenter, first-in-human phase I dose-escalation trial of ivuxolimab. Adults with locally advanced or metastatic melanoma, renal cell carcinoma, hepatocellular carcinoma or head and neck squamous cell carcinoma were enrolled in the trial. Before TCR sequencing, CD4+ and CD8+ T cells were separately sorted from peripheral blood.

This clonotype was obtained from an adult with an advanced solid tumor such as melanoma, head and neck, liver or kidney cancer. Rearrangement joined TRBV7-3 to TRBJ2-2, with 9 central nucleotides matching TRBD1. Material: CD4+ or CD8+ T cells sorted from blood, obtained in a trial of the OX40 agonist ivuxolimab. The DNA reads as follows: TGTGCCAGCAGCCTAGGGACAGGGACCGGGGAGCTGTTTTTT. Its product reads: CASSLGTGTGELFF.